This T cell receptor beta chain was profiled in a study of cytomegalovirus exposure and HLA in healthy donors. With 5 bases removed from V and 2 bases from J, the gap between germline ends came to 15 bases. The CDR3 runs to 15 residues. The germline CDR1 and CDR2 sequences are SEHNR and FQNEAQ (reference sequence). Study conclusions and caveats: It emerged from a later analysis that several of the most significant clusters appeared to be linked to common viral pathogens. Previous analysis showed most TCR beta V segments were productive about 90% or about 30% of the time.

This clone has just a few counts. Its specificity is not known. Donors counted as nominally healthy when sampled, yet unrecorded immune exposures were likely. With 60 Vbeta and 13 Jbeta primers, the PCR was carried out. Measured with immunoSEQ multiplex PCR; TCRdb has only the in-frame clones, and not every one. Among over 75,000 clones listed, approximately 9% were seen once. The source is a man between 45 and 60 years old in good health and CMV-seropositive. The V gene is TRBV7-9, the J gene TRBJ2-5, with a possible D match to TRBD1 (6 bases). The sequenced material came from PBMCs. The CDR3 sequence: CASSLPLQGQETQYF. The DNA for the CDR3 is TGTGCCAGCAGCCTACCGCTACAGGGACAAGAGACCCAGTACTTC.